The rows below give T cell receptor beta chains drawn from one sample of a study of graft-versus-host responses after intestinal transplantation. Profiled with immunoSEQ multiplex PCR; TCRdb holds only in-frame clones, not every one. Of around 21,000 clones listed, around 56% are singletons. Here the sequenced sample was alloreactive CD4+ T cells from a mixed lymphocyte reaction culture, taken before intestinal transplant. The receptors shown here come from a human patient who received an intestinal transplant. CDR3s include the opening cysteine and the closing phenylalanine or tryptophan. D genes are given only for firm matches. The listing skips clone size in some rows; elsewhere it reads once, few, many or a size class.

V gene	J gene	clone size	D gene	CDR3 DNA	CDR3 protein
TRBV6-5	TRBJ1-4	NA	NA	TGTGCCAGCAGTTACTCCTGGAGGGCGGGGGAAAAACTGTTTTTT	CASSYSWRAGEKLFF
TRBV7-2	TRBJ2-1	NA	NA	TGTGCCAGCAGCTTAGCCGTTTCCTACAATGAGCAGTTCTTC	CASSLAVSYNEQFF
TRBV19	TRBJ2-5	NA	TRBD2	TGTGCCAGTAGTATAGGCCCGACTAGCTTCAAAGAGACCCAGTACTTC	CASSIGPTSFKETQYF
TRBV29-1	TRBJ2-3	few	NA	TGCAGCGTTTCTATTCGCACAGATACGCAGTATTTT	CSVSIRTDTQYF
TRBV27	TRBJ2-1	NA	TRBD2	TGTGCCAGCAGTCTTCCTCCTCTGACTAGCGGGAGGTTCGACTCCTACAATGAGCAGTTCTTC	CASSLPPLTSGRFDSYNEQFF
TRBV6-1	TRBJ2-7	few	NA	TGTGCCAGCAGGGTTACCCTAGGGGGGGTCTACGAGCAGTACTTC	CASRVTLGGVYEQYF
TRBV5-1	TRBJ2-2	few	TRBD1	TGCGCCAGCAGCTTATTAACAGGGGTGACCACCGGGGAGCTGTTTTTT	CASSLLTGVTTGELFF
TRBV5-4	TRBJ2-1	few	TRBD2	TGTGCCAGCAGCTTGGTTAGCGGGAGAGGCCCCTACAATGAGCAGTTCTTC	CASSLVSGRGPYNEQFF
TRBV6-1	TRBJ2-3	NA	NA	TGTGCCAGCAGTGCGTTTCTAATTACTAGCCCTGCAGATACGCAGTATTTT	CASSAFLITSPADTQYF
TRBV30	TRBJ1-1	NA	NA	TGTGCCTCCCGCCTAACAGGGTACGCTTTCTTT	CASRLTGYAFF
TRBV12-5	TRBJ1-6	once	TRBD1	TGTGCTAGTGGTTTGGGACAGGGGATCCCCCTCCACTTT	CASGLGQGIPLHF
TRBV6-5	TRBJ1-2	NA	TRBD1	TGTGCCAGCAGATCGGACAGGGCGATAAACTATGGCTACACCTTC	CASRSDRAINYGYTF
TRBV7-9	TRBJ1-2	NA	NA	TGTGCCAGCAGCCCAAGATACAGTAACTATGGCTACACCTTC	CASSPRYSNYGYTF
TRBV6-1	TRBJ1-2	NA	NA	TGTGCCAGCAGTGAACCAGGGAGGGGTTATGGCTACACCTTC	CASSEPGRGYGYTF
TRBV5-1	TRBJ1-2	once	NA	TGCGCCAGCGGGTTTACAGGGAACTATGGCTACACCTTC	CASGFTGNYGYTF
TRBV4-1	TRBJ2-1	once	TRBD2	TGCGCCAGCAGCCAAGATTGGACTAGCTACAATGAGCAGTTCTTC	CASSQDWTSYNEQFF
TRBV19	TRBJ2-7	NA	TRBD2	TGTGCCAGTAGTACGCTCAGGGACTCCGGGAGGGAGCAGTACTTC	CASSTLRDSGREQYF
TRBV7-2	TRBJ1-3	NA	NA	TGTGCCAGCAGCTATGACACCCCCCGGGGAAACACCATATATTTT	CASSYDTPRGNTIYF
TRBV10-1	TRBJ1-2	few	TRBD1	TGCGCCAGCAGTGAGTCCCGGGACAGGGGCGGCTACACCTTC	CASSESRDRGGYTF
TRBV30	TRBJ2-7	NA	NA	TGTGCCTGGAGTGTAGGGGGACCCGGCTACGAGCAGTACTTC	CAWSVGGPGYEQYF
TRBV5-5	TRBJ2-7	few	NA	TGTGCCAGCAGCCTCGGGACTTTTCCCTACGAGCAGTACTTC	CASSLGTFPYEQYF
TRBV5-5	TRBJ2-1	once	TRBD2	TGTGCCAGCAGCCGAACCGGGACTAGCGGTTACAATGAGCAGTTCTTC	CASSRTGTSGYNEQFF
TRBV6-5	TRBJ1-3	NA	NA	TGTGCCAGCTCGACACTAGTAGGAAACACCATATATTTT	CASSTLVGNTIYF
TRBV5-8	TRBJ2-7	once	NA	TGTGCCAGCAGCTTCTCCGGGGTTCCCTACGAGCAGTACTTC	CASSFSGVPYEQYF
TRBV6-8	TRBJ2-1	NA	NA	TGTGCCAGCAGCCAGGCTTCCTCCTACAATGAGCAGTTCTTC	CASSQASSYNEQFF
TRBV29-1	TRBJ1-1	few	TRBD1	TGCAGCGTTGTCCGGACAGGGGAAGCTTTCTTT	CSVVRTGEAFF
TRBV30	TRBJ1-2	medium-sized	NA	TGTGCCTGGAGTGTGCTAGTCGGGGTCCCCTATGGCTACACCTTC	CAWSVLVGVPYGYTF
TRBV18	TRBJ2-5	NA	TRBD2	TGTGCCAGCTCACCACGGACTAGCGAAGAGACCCAGTACTTC	CASSPRTSEETQYF
TRBV29-1	TRBJ1-1	NA	NA	TGCAGCGTTGAGGCAGGGGCTGAAGCTTTCTTT	CSVEAGAEAFF
TRBV30	TRBJ1-3	few	TRBD1	TGTGCCTGGAGTGTGAGGACAGGTGGCTCTGGAAACACCATATATTTT	CAWSVRTGGSGNTIYF
TRBV29-1	TRBJ1-1	NA	NA	TGCAGCGTTGTTGGGGAGGTGACTGAAGCTTTCTTT	CSVVGEVTEAFF
TRBV21-1	TRBJ2-7	NA	NA	TGTGCCAGCAGCAAACGGCTAGCGCCGTCCTACGAGCAGTACTTC	CASSKRLAPSYEQYF
TRBV4-3	TRBJ2-7	NA	NA	TGCGCCAGCAGCCAAGATCTGGCAGGAGGTCTAAGAAACGAGCAGTACTTC	CASSQDLAGGLRNEQYF
TRBV9	TRBJ1-2	NA	TRBD1	TGTGCCAGCAGCGTAGCAGGACAGGGTGTATATGGCTACACCTTC	CASSVAGQGVYGYTF
TRBV11-2	TRBJ2-2	few	NA	TGTGCCAGCAGCTTGAGACACGGGGAGCTGTTTTTT	CASSLRHGELFF
TRBV18	TRBJ2-7	NA	TRBD2	TGTGCCAGCTCACAGGCACTAGCGGGAGCAAACGAGCAGTACTTC	CASSQALAGANEQYF
TRBV2	TRBJ2-5	few	NA	TGTGCCAGCAGCCCATTCACAGGACCCCAAGAGACCCAGTACTTC	CASSPFTGPQETQYF
TRBV30	TRBJ1-6	NA	NA	TGTGCCTGGAGTGTAGCAGGGAATTCACCCCTCCACTTT	CAWSVAGNSPLHF
TRBV5-4	TRBJ1-1	NA	NA	TGTGCCAGCAGCTTGGCGGGGGTTAGCACTGAAGCTTTCTTT	CASSLAGVSTEAFF
TRBV19	TRBJ2-3	NA	NA	TGTGCCAGTAGACTCACAGGGGACTTCACCACCGGAGATACGCAGTATTTT	CASRLTGDFTTGDTQYF
TRBV7-9	TRBJ2-3	once	NA	TGTGCCAGCAGCTTAAAGTGGGGGCGCCTGGGAGATACGCAGTATTTT	CASSLKWGRLGDTQYF
TRBV7-9	TRBJ1-2	NA	TRBD1	TGTGCCAGCAGCTTAGATACAGGGGGCAACTATGGCTACACCTTC	CASSLDTGGNYGYTF
TRBV27	TRBJ2-3	once	TRBD2	TGTGCCAGCAGTTTCGGGGGGTACACAGATACGCAGTATTTT	CASSFGGYTDTQYF
TRBV6-5	TRBJ2-7	few	NA	TGTGCCAGCAGTTCCGACAGCGAGCAGTACTTC	CASSSDSEQYF
TRBV6-1	TRBJ1-2	NA	NA	TGTGCCAGCAGTGATTATAACTATGGCTACACCTTC	CASSDYNYGYTF
TRBV6-5	TRBJ1-5	NA	NA	TGTGCCAGCAGTTACTCGAACAGGCCTAATCAGCCCCAGCATTTT	CASSYSNRPNQPQHF
TRBV7-2	TRBJ2-4	NA	TRBD2	TGTGCCAGCAGCTCTAGCGGGGGTGGAAACATTCAGTACTTC	CASSSSGGGNIQYF
TRBV19	TRBJ2-1	NA	NA	TGTGCCAGTAGTATTAACTCCAGGGGTACTGAGCAGTTCTTC	CASSINSRGTEQFF